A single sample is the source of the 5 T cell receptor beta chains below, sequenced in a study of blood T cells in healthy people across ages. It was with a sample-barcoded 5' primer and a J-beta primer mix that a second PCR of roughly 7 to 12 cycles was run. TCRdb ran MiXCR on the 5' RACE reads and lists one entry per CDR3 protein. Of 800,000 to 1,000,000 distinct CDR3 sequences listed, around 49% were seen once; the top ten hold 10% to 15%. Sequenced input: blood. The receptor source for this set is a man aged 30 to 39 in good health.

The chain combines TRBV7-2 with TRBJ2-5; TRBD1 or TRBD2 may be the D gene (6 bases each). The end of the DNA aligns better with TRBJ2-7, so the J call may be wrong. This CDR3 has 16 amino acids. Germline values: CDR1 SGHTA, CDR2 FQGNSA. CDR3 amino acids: CASSLSGAQMNNEQYF. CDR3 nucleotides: TGTGCCAGCAGCTTATCGGGGGCCCAAATGAATAACGAGCAGTACTTC.

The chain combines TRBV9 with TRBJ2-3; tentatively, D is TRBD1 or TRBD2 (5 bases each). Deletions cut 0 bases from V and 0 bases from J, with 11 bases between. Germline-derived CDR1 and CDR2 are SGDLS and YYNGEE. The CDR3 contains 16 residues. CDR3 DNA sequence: TGTGCCAGCAGCGTAGGTGGGACGGCAAGCACAGATACGCAGTATTTT. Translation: CASSVGGTASTDTQYF.

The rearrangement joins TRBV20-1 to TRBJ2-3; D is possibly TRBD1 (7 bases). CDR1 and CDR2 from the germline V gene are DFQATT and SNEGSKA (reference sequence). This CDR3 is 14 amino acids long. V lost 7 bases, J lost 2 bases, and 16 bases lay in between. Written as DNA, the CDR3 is TGCAGTGTCAGGGGGGCCCTTTCCACAGATACGCAGTATTTT. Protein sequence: CSVRGALSTDTQYF.

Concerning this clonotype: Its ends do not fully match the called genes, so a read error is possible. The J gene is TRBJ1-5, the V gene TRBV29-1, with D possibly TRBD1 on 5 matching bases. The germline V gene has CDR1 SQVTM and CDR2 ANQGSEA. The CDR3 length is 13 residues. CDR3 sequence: CSVQDSDNQPQHF. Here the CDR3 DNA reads TGCAGCGTTCAAGACAGCGACAATCAGCCCCAGCATTTT.

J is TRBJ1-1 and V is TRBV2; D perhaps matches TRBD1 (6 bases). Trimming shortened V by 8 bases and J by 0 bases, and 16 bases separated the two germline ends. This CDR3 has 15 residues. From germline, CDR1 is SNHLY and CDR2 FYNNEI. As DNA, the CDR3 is TGTGCCAGCTTGTACAGGGCTCAACTGAACACTGAAGCTTTCTTT. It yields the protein CASLYRAQLNTEAFF.